One and the same sample provided the 20 T cell receptor beta chains below, sequenced in a study of T-cell reconstitution after alpha-beta-depleted transplantation in children. Preparation of the TCRbeta library involved a method that used unique molecular identifiers. Each CDR3 protein gets one entry after TCRdb re-called the PCR reads with MiXCR. Found here are about 1,000,000 distinct CDR3 sequences, 25% to 35% of them singletons; the top ten hold roughly 27%. The sample here was PBMCs, mostly from graft donor cells, taken 360 days after TCRalphabeta/CD19-depleted stem cell transplant. The receptors derive from a boy under three years old who had a stem cell transplant for SCID, so the T cells may come from the graft donor.

This clonotype was seen more than once but under ten times. The V call is TRBV4-2, the J call TRBJ2-3; D perhaps matches TRBD2 (5 bases). This CDR3 region has 12 residues. Germline CDR1 is LGHNA and CDR2 is YNFKEQ. V was clipped by 4 bases and J by 11 bases, with 13 bases between them. The CDR3 nucleotides are TGTGCCAGCAGCCGGGAGCGGACGTTGCAGTATTTT. Translated, it gives CASSRERTLQYF.

The table lists this clonotype with a few counts. The rearrangement joins TRBV11-2 to TRBJ1-6; 9 bases are a match to TRBD1. With 0 bases clipped from V and 6 bases from J, the junction kept 3 bases outside the gene matches. The CDR3 totals 16 residues. CDR1 is SGHAT, CDR2 FQNNGV, per germline. The CDR3 nucleotides are TGTGCCAGCAGCTTAGACGGGACAGGGATTAATTCACCCCTCCACTTT. This translates into CASSLDGTGINSPLHF.

The chain uses TRBV2 and TRBJ2-7, with 8 bases matching TRBD1. Germline loops: CDR1 SNHLY, CDR2 FYNNEI. CDR3 length equals 14 residues. V was clipped by 1 base and J by 3 bases; unmatched bases: 2. CDR3 bases: TGTGCCAGCAGTGAAGGTGGGACAGGCTACGAGCAGTACTTC. Residues: CASSEGGTGYEQYF.

CDR3 in amino acids: CASSLPGVYVNEQFF. The CDR3 region has the DNA TGTGCCAGCAGCTTGCCAGGGGTGTATGTGAATGAGCAGTTCTTC. The chain joins TRBV5-5 to TRBJ2-1; TRBD1 might be the D (6 bases). With 1 base removed from V and 7 bases from J, the gap between germline ends came to 15 bases. Germline V gene lookup returns CDR1 SGHKS and CDR2 YYEKEE (reference sequence). The CDR3 totals 15 residues.

The chain employs TRBV5-1 and TRBJ1-1; D might be TRBD1 (5 bases). This CDR3 is 18 amino acids long. V was shortened by 4 bases and J by 4 bases, with 26 bases between the two germline ends. Looked up from germline, CDR1 is SGHRS and CDR2 is YFSETQ. CDR3 bases: TGCGCCAGCAGCCGTTTAGTTCGGACATTCAAAATCTTCACTGAAGCTTTCTTT. Encoded protein: CASSRLVRTFKIFTEAFF.

The chain has TRBV12-5 and TRBJ2-3; D possibly corresponds to TRBD2 (5 bases). The germline V gene has CDR1 LGHNT and CDR2 FRNRAP. V was clipped by 0 bases and J by 3 bases, with 28 bases between them. This CDR3 has 21 amino acids. The CDR3 nucleotides are TGTGCTAGTGGTTTGGTACCTTCGGCGTACCGGGAAGGTTATTGGACAGATACGCAGTATTTT. Translating it yields CASGLVPSAYREGYWTDTQYF.

The CDR3 DNA is TGCAGTGCTAGGGACAGGGGGCTGGGAGGAGAAAAACTGTTTTTT. It translates to CSARDRGLGGEKLFF. V gene TRBV20-1 combines with J gene TRBJ1-4, with TRBD1 identical over 11 bases. The V segment lost 3 bases and the J segment 8 bases; nucleotides outside the gene matches: 8. The germline CDR1 and CDR2 sequences are DFQATT and SNEGSKA (reference sequence). The CDR3 contains 15 residues.

This clonotype has more than one count but fewer than ten. The chain is built from TRBV5-1 and TRBJ2-1, with 9 bases aligning to TRBD2. From germline, CDR1 is SGHRS and CDR2 YFSETQ. The CDR3 sequence is 15 residues long. Trimming removed 3 bases from V and 4 bases from J; junction bases left unmatched: 5. The CDR3 reads CASSYTSGPYNEQFF. As DNA, the CDR3 is TGCGCCAGCAGCTATACTAGCGGGCCTTACAATGAGCAGTTCTTC.

J is TRBJ2-1 and V is TRBV4-3; TRBD2 matches at 8 bases. V gave up 2 bases and J gave up 5 bases; unmatched junction bases: 8. This CDR3 is built from 16 residues. Germline values: CDR1 LGHNA, CDR2 YSLEER. CDR3: CASSQFSGERNNEQFF. The CDR3 nucleotides read TGCGCCAGCAGCCAATTTAGCGGGGAAAGAAACAATGAGCAGTTCTTC.

The chain is built from TRBV29-1 and TRBJ2-7; 11 nucleotides match TRBD1. Germline V gene lookup returns CDR1 SQVTM and CDR2 ANQGSEA. Trimming removed 4 bases from V and 5 bases from J; junction bases left unmatched: 7. The CDR3 covers 14 residues. In DNA, the CDR3 is TGCAGCGTTGCTCCGGGACAGGGGGTCAACGAGCAGTACTTC. Translating gives CSVAPGQGVNEQYF.

The chain employs TRBV6-2 or TRBV6-3 and TRBJ2-4; a weak D match, TRBD1 (5 bases). Between the trimmed V and J ends, which lost 7 bases and 4 bases, there was a span of 11 bases. The CDR3 consists of 13 residues. The germline V gene encodes CDR1 MNHEY and CDR2 SVGEGT. The CDR3 reads CASTWAGKNIQYF. The CDR3 coding sequence is TGTGCCAGCACGTGGGCAGGGAAAAACATTCAGTACTTC.

DNA of the CDR3: TGCGCCAGCAGCCAAGAACCCGGACGCCATACGCAGTATTTT. It specifies CASSQEPGRHTQYF. This sequence joins TRBV4-3 and TRBJ2-3; D is uncertain. The CDR3 is made up of 14 amino acids. Germline CDR1 reads LGHNA; CDR2 reads YSLEER. V was cut by 0 bases and J by 7 bases, with 11 bases left in between.

V is TRBV6-2 or TRBV6-3 and J is TRBJ2-5; 8 bases match TRBD1. Germline trimming cut 0 bases from V and 5 bases from J; bases unmatched to any gene: 17. Germline V gene sequence: CDR1 MNHEY, CDR2 SVGEGT. The CDR3 runs 19 residues. The CDR3 DNA sequence: TGTGCCAGCAGTTACTCGCCTGACAGGGGCCTCGGCAGGAGGGAGACCCAGTACTTC. Amino acid sequence: CASSYSPDRGLGRRETQYF.

This chain uses TRBV18 with TRBJ2-5, with 8 bases aligning to TRBD1. This CDR3 has 16 amino acids. The V gene's germline CDR1 is KGHSH and CDR2 LQKENI. V trimming: 8 bases; J trimming: 5 bases; junction bases outside the gene matches: 16. This CDR3 reads CASQGAEQDLRETQYF. The DNA for the CDR3 is TGTGCCAGCCAGGGGGCAGAACAAGATCTCAGGGAGACCCAGTACTTC.

V and J are TRBV11-1 and TRBJ2-6; TRBD1 matches at 8 bases. Germline values: CDR1 SGHAT, CDR2 FQDESV (reference sequence). The CDR3 extends over 19 amino acids. The J segment lost 0 bases and the V segment lost 5 bases, leaving 12 bases of the junction unmatched. The DNA for the CDR3 is TGTGCCAGCAGCACCCTCCTTTGGGGACAGGACTCTGGGGCCAACGTCCTGACTTTC. The encoded protein is CASSTLLWGQDSGANVLTF. The whole variable domain, remainder taken from reference TRBV11-1 and TRBJ2-6, is EAEVAQSPRYKITEKSQAVAFWCDPISGHATLYWYRQILGQGPELLVQFQDESVVDDSQLPKDRFSAERLKGVDSTLKIQPAELGDSAMYLCASSTLLWGQDSGANVLTFGAGSRLTVL.

This clonotype was counted at least ten times. This sequence joins TRBV19 and TRBJ1-1, with D unclear. The CDR3 covers 14 residues. V gave up 3 bases and J gave up 1 base, with 9 bases separating them. Germline-derived CDR1 and CDR2 are LNHDA and SQIVND (reference sequence). This chain's CDR3 is CASSMDGANTEAFF. The CDR3 nucleotides read TGTGCCAGTAGTATGGACGGAGCGAACACTGAAGCTTTCTTT.

This clonotype was seen a few times. This chain joins TRBV5-4 and TRBJ2-5; D gene ambiguous. The ends were cut back, 4 bases at V and 3 bases at J, with 10 bases in the middle. The CDR3 contains 13 residues. CDR1 is SGHNT, CDR2 YYREEE, per germline (reference sequence). CDR3 sequence (DNA): TGTGCCAGCAGCGCGAAAAAGGAAGAGACCCAGTACTTC. It codes for CASSAKKEETQYF.

This clonotype was picked up a small number of times. The chain carries TRBV20-1 and TRBJ1-1; the D gene is possibly TRBD1 (5 bases). The CDR3 runs 16 residues. Deletions cut 0 bases from V and 8 bases from J, with 22 bases between. Germline values: CDR1 DFQATT, CDR2 SNEGSKA (reference sequence). Here the CDR3 reads CSARDFLEELGVEAFF. CDR3 coding DNA: TGCAGTGCTAGAGATTTCCTCGAAGAGTTGGGGGTAGAAGCTTTCTTT.

This clonotype was seen a handful of times. V usage is TRBV20-1 and J usage is TRBJ2-7, with 7 bases aligning to TRBD1. The CDR3 has 12 amino acids. The V gene's germline CDR1 is DFQATT and CDR2 SNEGSKA (reference sequence). The CDR3 protein is CTTGAHAYEQYF. CDR3 nucleotide sequence: TGCACAACAGGGGCCCATGCCTACGAGCAGTACTTC.

This clonotype was seen a few times. At one end the junction does not follow the germline gene, possibly because of a read error. V is TRBV9 and J is TRBJ2-5; no clear D. The CDR3 runs 8 residues. The germline V gene has CDR1 SGDLS and CDR2 YYNGEE. CDR3 nucleotides: TGTGCCAGCAGCGTAGAGTCCTTC. Its protein product is CASSVESF.